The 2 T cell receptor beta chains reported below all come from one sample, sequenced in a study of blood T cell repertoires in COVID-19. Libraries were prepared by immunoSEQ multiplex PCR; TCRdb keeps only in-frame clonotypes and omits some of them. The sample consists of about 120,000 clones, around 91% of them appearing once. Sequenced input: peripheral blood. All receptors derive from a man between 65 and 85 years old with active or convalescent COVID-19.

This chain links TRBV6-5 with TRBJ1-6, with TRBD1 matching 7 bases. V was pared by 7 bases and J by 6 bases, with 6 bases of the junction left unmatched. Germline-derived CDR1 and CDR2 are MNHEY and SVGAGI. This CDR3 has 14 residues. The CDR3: CASNPGQSNSPLHF. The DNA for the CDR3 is TGTGCCAGCAACCCGGGACAGTCTAATTCACCCCTCCACTTT.

CDR3 protein: CASSWDTSSGANVLTF. CDR3 DNA sequence: TGTGCCAGCAGCTGGGACACCTCCTCTGGGGCCAACGTCCTGACTTTC. V gene TRBV2 combines with J gene TRBJ2-6; possibly TRBD1 for D (6 bases). This CDR3 spans 16 amino acids. Germline V gene data show CDR1 as SNHLY and CDR2 as FYNNEI. Deletions cut 6 bases from V and 0 bases from J, with 12 bases between.